The TCR beta chain described here comes from a study of response to subunit inactivated influenza vaccine. TCRdb redid the calling of the RT-PCR reads with MiXCR, one entry per CDR3 protein. The sample lists 550,000 to 600,000 distinct CDR3 sequences; around 11% were seen once. This clonotype occurred many times. CDR3 length equals 18 residues. V lost 7 bases and J lost 1, with 20 bases in between. This sequence was found in a man aged 45-60 years who received an inactivated influenza vaccine. The sample was PBMCs from blood, taken on the day of vaccination. This chain uses TRBV12-3 or TRBV12-4 with TRBJ2-6; a possible D gene is TRBD1 (6 bases). CDR3 in amino acids: CASIPGAGAGSGANVLTF. The DNA of the CDR3 is TGTGCCAGCATCCCAGGGGCAGGGGCAGGGTCTGGGGCCAACGTCCTGACTTTC.